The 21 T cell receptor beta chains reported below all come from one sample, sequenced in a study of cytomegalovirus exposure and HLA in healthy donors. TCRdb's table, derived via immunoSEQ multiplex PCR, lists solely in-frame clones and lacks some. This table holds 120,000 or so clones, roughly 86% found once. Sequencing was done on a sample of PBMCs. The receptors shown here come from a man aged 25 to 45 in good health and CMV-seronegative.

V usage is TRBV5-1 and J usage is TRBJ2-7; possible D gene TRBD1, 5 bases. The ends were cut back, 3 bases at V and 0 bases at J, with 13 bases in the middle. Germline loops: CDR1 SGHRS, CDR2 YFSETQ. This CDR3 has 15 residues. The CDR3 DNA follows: TGCGCCAGCAGCTCCCAAAGACAGCCCTCCTACGAGCAGTACTTC. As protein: CASSSQRQPSYEQYF.

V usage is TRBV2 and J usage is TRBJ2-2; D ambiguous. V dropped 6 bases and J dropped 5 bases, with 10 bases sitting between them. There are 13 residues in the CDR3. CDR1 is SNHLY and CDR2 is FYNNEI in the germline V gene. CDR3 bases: TGTGCCAGCAGCAAGAGCTTGACCGGGGAGCTGTTTTTT. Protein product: CASSKSLTGELFF.

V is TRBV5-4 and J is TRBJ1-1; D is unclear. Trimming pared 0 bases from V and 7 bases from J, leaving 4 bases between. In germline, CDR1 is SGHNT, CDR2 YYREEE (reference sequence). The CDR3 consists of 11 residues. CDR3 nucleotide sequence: TGTGCCAGCAGCTTGGACAGTGAAGCTTTCTTT. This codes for CASSLDSEAFF.

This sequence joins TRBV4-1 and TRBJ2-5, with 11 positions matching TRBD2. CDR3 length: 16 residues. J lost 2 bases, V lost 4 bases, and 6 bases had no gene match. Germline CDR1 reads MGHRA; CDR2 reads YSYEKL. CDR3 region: CASSLRLAGIQETQYF. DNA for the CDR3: TGCGCCAGCAGCCTGCGACTAGCGGGGATTCAAGAGACCCAGTACTTC.

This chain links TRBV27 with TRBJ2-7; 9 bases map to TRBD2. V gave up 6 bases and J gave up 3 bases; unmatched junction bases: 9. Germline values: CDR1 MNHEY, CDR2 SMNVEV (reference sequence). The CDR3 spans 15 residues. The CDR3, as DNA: TGTGCCAGCAGGACACTAGCGGGCCCCGACTACGAGCAGTACTTC. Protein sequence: CASRTLAGPDYEQYF.

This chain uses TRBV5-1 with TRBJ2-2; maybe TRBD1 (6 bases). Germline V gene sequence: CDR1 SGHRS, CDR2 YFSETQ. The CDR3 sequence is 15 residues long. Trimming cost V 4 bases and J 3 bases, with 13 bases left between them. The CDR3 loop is CASSQQGLDTGELFF. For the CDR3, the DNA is TGCGCCAGCAGCCAACAGGGATTGGACACCGGGGAGCTGTTTTTT.

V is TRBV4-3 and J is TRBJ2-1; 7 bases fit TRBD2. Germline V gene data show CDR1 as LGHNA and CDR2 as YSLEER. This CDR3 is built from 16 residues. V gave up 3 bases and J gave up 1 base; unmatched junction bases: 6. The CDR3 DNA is TGCGCCAGCAGCCAGACCGGACTAGAATCCTACAATGAGCAGTTCTTC. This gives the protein CASSQTGLESYNEQFF.

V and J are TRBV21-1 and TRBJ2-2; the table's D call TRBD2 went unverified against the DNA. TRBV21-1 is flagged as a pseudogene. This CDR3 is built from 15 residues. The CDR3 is CASKNGLRNTGELFF. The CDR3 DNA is TGTGCCAGTAAGAACGGTCTAAGGAACACCGGGGAGCTGTTTTTT.

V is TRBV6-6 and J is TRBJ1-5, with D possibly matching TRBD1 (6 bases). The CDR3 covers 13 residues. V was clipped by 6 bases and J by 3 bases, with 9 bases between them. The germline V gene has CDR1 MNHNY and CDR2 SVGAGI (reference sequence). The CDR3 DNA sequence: TGTGCCAGCAGAACAGGGTCCAATCAGCCCCAGCATTTT. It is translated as CASRTGSNQPQHF.

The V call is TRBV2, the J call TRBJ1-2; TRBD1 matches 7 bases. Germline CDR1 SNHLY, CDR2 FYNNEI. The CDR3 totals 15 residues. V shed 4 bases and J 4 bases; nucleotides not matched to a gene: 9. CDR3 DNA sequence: TGTGCCAGCAGTGTAGGAGGGGGCCCTTTCTATGGCTACACCTTC. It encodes CASSVGGGPFYGYTF.

This chain's CDR3 is CASSQDLLDTGELFF. DNA for the CDR3: TGCGCCAGCAGCCAAGATTTGCTAGACACCGGGGAGCTGTTTTTT. This sequence joins TRBV4-1 and TRBJ2-2; D is undetermined. The CDR3 runs to 15 residues. Deletions cut 0 bases from V and 3 bases from J, with 8 bases between. Per the germline V gene, CDR1 is MGHRA and CDR2 is YSYEKL.

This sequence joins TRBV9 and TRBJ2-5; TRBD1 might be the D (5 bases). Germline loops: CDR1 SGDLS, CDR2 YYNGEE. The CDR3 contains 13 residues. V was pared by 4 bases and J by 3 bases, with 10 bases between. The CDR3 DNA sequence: TGTGCCAGCAGCATAACAGGAGAAGAGACCCAGTACTTC. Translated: CASSITGEETQYF. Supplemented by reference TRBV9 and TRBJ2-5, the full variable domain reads DSGVTQTPKHLITATGQRVTLRCSPRSGDLSVYWYQQSLDQGLQFLIQYYNGEERAKGNILERFSAQQFPDLHSELNLSSLELGDSALYFCASSITGEETQYFGPGTRLLVL.

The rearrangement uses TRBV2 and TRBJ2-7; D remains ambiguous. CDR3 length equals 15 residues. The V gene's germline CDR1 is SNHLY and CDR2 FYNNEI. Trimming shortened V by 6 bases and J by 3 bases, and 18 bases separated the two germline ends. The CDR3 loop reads CASRPVPPPNYEQYF. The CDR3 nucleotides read TGTGCCAGCAGGCCCGTTCCCCCCCCTAACTACGAGCAGTACTTC.

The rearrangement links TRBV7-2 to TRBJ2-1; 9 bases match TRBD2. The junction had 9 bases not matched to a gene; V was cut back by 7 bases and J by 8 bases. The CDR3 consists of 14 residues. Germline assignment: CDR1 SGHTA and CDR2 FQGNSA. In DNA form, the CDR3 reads TGTGCCAGCATCTCTCAAATAGCGGGAGATGAGCAGTTCTTC. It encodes CASISQIAGDEQFF.

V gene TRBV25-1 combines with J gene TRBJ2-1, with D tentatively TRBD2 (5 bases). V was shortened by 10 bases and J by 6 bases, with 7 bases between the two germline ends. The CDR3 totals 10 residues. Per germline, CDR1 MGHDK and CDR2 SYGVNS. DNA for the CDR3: TGTGCCAACGGGATCAATGAGCAGTTCTTC. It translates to CANGINEQFF.

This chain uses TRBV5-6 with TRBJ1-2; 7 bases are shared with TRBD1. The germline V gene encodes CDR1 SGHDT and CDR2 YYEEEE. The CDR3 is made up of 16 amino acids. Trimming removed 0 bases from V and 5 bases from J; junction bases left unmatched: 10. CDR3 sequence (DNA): TGTGCCAGCAGCTTGGTAGGGGGCCCGATGGAGTATGGCTACACCTTC. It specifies CASSLVGGPMEYGYTF.

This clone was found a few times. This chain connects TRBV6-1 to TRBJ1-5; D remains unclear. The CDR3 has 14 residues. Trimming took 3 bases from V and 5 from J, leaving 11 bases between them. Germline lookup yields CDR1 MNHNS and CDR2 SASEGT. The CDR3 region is CASSDRSGYQPQHF. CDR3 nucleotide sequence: TGTGCCAGCAGTGACAGGAGCGGTTATCAGCCCCAGCATTTT.

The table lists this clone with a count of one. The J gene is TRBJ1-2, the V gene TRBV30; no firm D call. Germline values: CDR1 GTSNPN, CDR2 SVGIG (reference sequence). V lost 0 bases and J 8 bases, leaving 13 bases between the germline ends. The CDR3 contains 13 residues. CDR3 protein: CAWSVLIGGGYTF. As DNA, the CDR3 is TGTGCCTGGAGTGTCTTAATCGGCGGCGGCTACACCTTC.

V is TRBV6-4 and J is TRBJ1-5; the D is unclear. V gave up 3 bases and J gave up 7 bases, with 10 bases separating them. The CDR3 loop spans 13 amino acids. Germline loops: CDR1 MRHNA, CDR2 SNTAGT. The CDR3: CASSEGEAQPQHF. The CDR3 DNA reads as TGTGCCAGCAGTGAGGGCGAAGCCCAGCCCCAGCATTTT.

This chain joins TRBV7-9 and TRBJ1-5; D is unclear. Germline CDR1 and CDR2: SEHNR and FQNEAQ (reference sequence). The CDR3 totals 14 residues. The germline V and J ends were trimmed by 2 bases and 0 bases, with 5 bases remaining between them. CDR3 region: CASSLYNSNQPQHF. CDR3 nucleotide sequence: TGTGCCAGCAGCTTATACAATAGCAATCAGCCCCAGCATTTT.

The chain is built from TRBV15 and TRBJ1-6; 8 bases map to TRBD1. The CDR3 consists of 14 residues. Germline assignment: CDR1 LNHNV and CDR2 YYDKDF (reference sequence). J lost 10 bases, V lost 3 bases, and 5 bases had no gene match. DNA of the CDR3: TGTGCCACCAGCAGGGACAGGGAAGGATCACCCCTCCACTTT. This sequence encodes CATSRDREGSPLHF.